This record covers a single T cell receptor beta chain. Its specificity is unknown. Cells of the mixed lymphocyte reaction were cocultured at 37 degrees C for 6 to 7 days. The CDR3 is 14 amino acids. Trimming shortened V by 4 bases and J by 0 bases, and 9 bases separated the two germline ends. The germline V gene encodes CDR1 MNHNS and CDR2 SASEGT. The data derive from a study of siplizumab effects on memory and regulatory T cells. As for the study in general: Siplizumab-free reactions were matched to 1 ug/mL siplizumab reactions in paired mixed lymphocyte cultures. Findings of the study overall: Memory T cells appeared less diverse than naive cells, which seemed to contribute substantially to alloresponse.

TCRdb's table, derived via immunoSEQ multiplex PCR, lists solely in-frame clones and lacks some. Found here are 9,700 or so clones, almost 40% of them singletons; the top ten hold over 8.5%. This receptor was identified in a human donor in good health; the cells came from an allogeneic mixed lymphocyte reaction. The material sequenced was CFSE-low (dividing) CD4+ T cells sorted from an allogeneic mixed lymphocyte reaction. V and J are TRBV6-1 and TRBJ1-1; no clear D gene. CDR3 residues: CASSAGFMNTEAFF. The CDR3 DNA is TGTGCCAGCAGTGCAGGATTCATGAACACTGAAGCTTTCTTT.